What follows describes a single T cell receptor beta chain. As yet, its antigen is unknown. This may be a read error: a much more frequent sequence differs by one nucleotide. The data belong to a study of T cells in Graves' hyperthyroidism and ophthalmopathy. The CDR3 length is 15 residues. Per the germline V gene, CDR1 is SNHLY and CDR2 is FYNNEI. Study observations and caveats: A model of 13 V-J pairs discriminated ophthalmopathy from stable hyperthyroidism. Most thyroid clonotypes expanded above 0.001 appeared in blood too.

The study defined stable Graves' hyperthyroidism as no ophthalmopathy progression within 18 months. Investigators excluded patients with uncontrolled infection, other autoimmune disease, pregnancy or lactation. TCR beta CDR3 sequences were amplified from RNA transcripts. A first-round RT-PCR of the TCR CDR3 used the HTBI primer set. Each CDR3 protein gets one entry after TCRdb re-called the multiplex PCR reads with MiXCR. The sample contains around 600,000 distinct CDR3 sequences, approximately 14% of which appear only once. V and J are TRBV2 and TRBJ1-6; D remains unclear. Sequencing was done on a sample of blood. The source is a woman in her thirties with Graves' hyperthyroidism. DNA of the CDR3: TGTACCAGCAGTGATGGCAGGACGGCACATTCACCCCTCCACTTT. This encodes CTSSDGRTAHSPLHF.